This T cell receptor beta chain was obtained from a study of PD-1 blockade in classical Hodgkin lymphoma. This clone has just one count. Its specificity is not known. In every patient, relapse followed autologous stem cell transplantation, while exposure to brentuximab vedotin differed. Method: immunoSEQ multiplex PCR; TCRdb's copy keeps in-frame clones and lacks some. The repertoire consists of 40,000 to 50,000 clones, with approximately 90% occurring once and the leading ten covering 5% to 6.5%. V was shortened by 5 bases and J by 7 bases, with 18 bases between the two germline ends. Per the germline V gene, CDR1 is SGHAT and CDR2 is FQNNGV. The CDR3 totals 15 residues. General study results and limits: A significant rise in TCR diversity by C4D1 was seen for CD4+ but not CD8+ cells.

The receptor was derived from a human donor with classical Hodgkin lymphoma. The input for sequencing was peripheral blood mononuclear cells (PBMCs), taken before the second cycle of nivolumab. This chain joins TRBV11-2 and TRBJ2-1, with D unresolved. In nucleotides, the CDR3 is TGTGCCAGCAGCCCCCATCATACGGTCAAGAATGAGCAGTTCTTC. It translates to CASSPHHTVKNEQFF.